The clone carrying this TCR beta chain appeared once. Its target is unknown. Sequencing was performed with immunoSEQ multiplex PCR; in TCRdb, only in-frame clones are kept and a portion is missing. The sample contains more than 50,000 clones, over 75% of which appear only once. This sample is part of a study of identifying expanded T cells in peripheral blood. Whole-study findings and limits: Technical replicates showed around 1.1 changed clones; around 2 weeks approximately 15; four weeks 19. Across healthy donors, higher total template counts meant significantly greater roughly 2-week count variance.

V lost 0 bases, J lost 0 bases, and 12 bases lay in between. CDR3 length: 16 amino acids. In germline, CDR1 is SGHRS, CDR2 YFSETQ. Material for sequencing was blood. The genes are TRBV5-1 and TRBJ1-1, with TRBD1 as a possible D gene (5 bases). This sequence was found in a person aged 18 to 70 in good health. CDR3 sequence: CASSLVRQLMNTEAFF. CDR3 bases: TGCGCCAGCAGCTTGGTGAGACAGCTGATGAACACTGAAGCTTTCTTT.